The 25 T cell receptor beta chains listed next were all sequenced from one sample in a study of blood T cell repertoires in COVID-19. Generated by immunoSEQ multiplex PCR, the TCRdb table keeps only in-frame clones and is missing some. The sample records roughly 73,000 clones, around 86% being singletons. Material for sequencing was peripheral blood. The receptor set was obtained from a woman aged 80 or over with active or convalescent COVID-19.

The rearrangement links TRBV28 to TRBJ1-4, with 8 bases fitting TRBD1. Germline loops: CDR1 MDHEN, CDR2 SYDVKM. This CDR3 is built from 17 residues. The trim removed 2 bases at V and 4 bases at J, leaving 9 bases unmatched. The CDR3 nucleotides are TGTGCCAGCAGTTTACCCTACCAGGACAGGGTTAATGAAAAACTGTTTTTT. Its translation is CASSLPYQDRVNEKLFF.

This chain joins TRBV28 and TRBJ2-1; 8 nucleotides agree with TRBD2. The CDR3 is made up of 15 amino acids. Trimming at V came to 5 bases and at J to 8 bases, leaving 11 bases not matched to a gene. Per germline, CDR1 MDHEN and CDR2 SYDVKM. This chain's CDR3 is CASSVSGGGTYEQFF. CDR3 DNA sequence: TGTGCCAGCAGTGTAAGCGGGGGTGGCACTTATGAGCAGTTCTTC. The whole variable domain, filled in from reference TRBV28 and TRBJ2-1, reads DVKVTQSSRYLVKRTGEKVFLECVQDMDHENMFWYRQDPGLGLRLIYFSYDVKMKEKGDIPEGYSVSREKKERFSLILESASTNQTSMYLCASSVSGGGTYEQFFGPGTRLTVL.

This rearrangement joins TRBV25-1 to TRBJ2-7; no reliable D call. Per the germline V gene, CDR1 is MGHDK and CDR2 is SYGVNS. This CDR3 contains 13 residues. Trimming shortened V by 11 bases and J by 0 bases, and 14 bases separated the two germline ends. The chain's CDR3 is CAALRENSYEQYF. DNA for the CDR3: TGTGCCGCCCTCCGCGAGAACTCCTACGAGCAGTACTTC.

Only a few counts were recorded for this clone. The chain uses TRBV4-2 and TRBJ1-2; TRBD1 is a possible D gene (5 bases). Germline CDR1 LGHNA, CDR2 YNFKEQ. The CDR3 spans 15 residues. The V gene lost 1 base and the J gene lost 3 bases, with 12 bases spanning the gap. Written as DNA, the CDR3 is TGTGCCAGCAGCCAAGGCCAGGGTATTGACTATGGCTACACCTTC. Translation: CASSQGQGIDYGYTF.

The CDR3: CASSSLGSANEKLFF. The CDR3, as DNA: TGCGCCAGCAGCTCACTCGGGTCAGCTAATGAAAAACTGTTTTTT. The rearrangement links TRBV5-1 to TRBJ1-4, with D hard to call. The V and J ends lost 3 bases and 3 bases respectively, with 12 bases between them. The CDR3 is 15 amino acids. Germline V CDR1 and CDR2: SGHRS, YFSETQ.

The chain uses TRBV6-2 or TRBV6-3 and TRBJ1-1; a possible D gene is TRBD1 (5 bases). The CDR3 is 15 amino acids. Germline CDR1 MNHEY, CDR2 SVGEGT. V dropped 4 bases and J dropped 2 bases, with 14 bases sitting between them. The CDR3 is CASSSWGVGNTEAFF. The CDR3 coding sequence is TGTGCCAGCAGTTCGTGGGGGGTTGGTAACACTGAAGCTTTCTTT.

The CDR3 DNA sequence: TGTGCCAGCAGCGCCAGGGGGCGTGGGACTACACCCCTCCACTTT. Protein: CASSARGRGTTPLHF. The V gene is TRBV5-5, the J gene TRBJ1-6; TRBD1 aligns across 8 bases. The germline V gene has CDR1 SGHKS and CDR2 YYEKEE (reference sequence). V gave up 4 bases and J gave up 11 bases; unmatched junction bases: 11. This CDR3 comprises 15 residues.

This clone has only one observation. The V gene is TRBV28, the J gene TRBJ2-1, with 13 bases that match TRBD2. The CDR3 runs to 20 residues. V lost 1 base and J lost 1; bases outside the gene matches: 10. Germline V gene sequence: CDR1 MDHEN, CDR2 SYDVKM. The CDR3 sequence: CASSLLYRGTSGVSYNEQFF. CDR3 DNA: TGTGCCAGCAGTTTATTATATCGCGGGACTAGCGGGGTTTCCTACAATGAGCAGTTCTTC.

This rearrangement joins TRBV11-2 to TRBJ1-3; D is undetermined. The germline gives CDR1 SGHAT, CDR2 FQNNGV. The CDR3 totals 17 residues. V shed 1 base and J shed 1 base, with 14 bases lying between them. CDR3 protein: CASSLGVEGTSGNTIYF. The CDR3 DNA reads as TGTGCCAGCAGCTTAGGGGTTGAGGGAACGTCTGGAAACACCATATATTTT.

The chain links TRBV12-3 or TRBV12-4 to TRBJ2-2; the D gene is possibly TRBD1 (6 bases). The CDR3 sequence is 13 residues long. The V gene lost 5 bases and the J gene lost 7 bases, with 11 bases spanning the gap. CDR3 nucleotide sequence: TGTGCCAGCAGTCGACAGGATAACGGGGAGCTGTTTTTT. Translating gives CASSRQDNGELFF.

This chain connects TRBV5-1 to TRBJ2-7; D perhaps matches TRBD2 (6 bases). The CDR3 is made up of 16 amino acids. Per the germline V gene, CDR1 is SGHRS and CDR2 is YFSETQ. V dropped 1 base and J dropped 2 bases, with 16 bases sitting between them. The chain's CDR3 is CASSLTVGGPTYEQYF. For the CDR3, the DNA is TGCGCCAGCAGCTTGACGGTTGGAGGGCCCACCTACGAGCAGTACTTC. The whole variable domain, filled in from reference TRBV5-1 and TRBJ2-7, reads KAGVTQTPRYLIKTRGQQVTLSCSPISGHRSVSWYQQTPGQGLQFLFEYFSETQRNKGNFPGRFSGRQFSNSRSEMNVSTLELGDSALYLCASSLTVGGPTYEQYFGPGTRLTVT.

This chain links TRBV3-1 (or the pseudogene TRBV3-2) with TRBJ1-6, with D possibly TRBD1 on 5 matching bases. Trimming cost V 0 bases and J 1 base, with 7 bases left between them. Germline lookup yields CDR1 LGHDT and CDR2 YNNKEL (reference sequence). This CDR3 region has 16 residues. In DNA, the CDR3 is TGTGCCAGCAGCCAAGATGGGGGGTCCTATAATTCACCCCTCCACTTT. This encodes CASSQDGGSYNSPLHF.

The chain employs TRBV9 and TRBJ2-3; perhaps TRBD2 as D (6 bases). V lost 0 bases and J lost 1, with 12 bases in between. The CDR3 is 16 amino acids. From germline, CDR1 is SGDLS and CDR2 YYNGEE. CDR3 bases: TGTGCCAGCAGCGTAGTTGGAGGGTCCGGCACAGATACGCAGTATTTT. Its translation: CASSVVGGSGTDTQYF.

V is TRBV19 and J is TRBJ2-3, with 10 bases that match TRBD1. Germline trimming cut 8 bases from V and 6 bases from J; bases unmatched to any gene: 5. The CDR3 is made up of 13 amino acids. From germline, CDR1 is LNHDA and CDR2 SQIVND (reference sequence). The CDR3 here is CASGQGVWDTQYF. The DNA of the CDR3 is TGTGCCAGTGGACAGGGGGTTTGGGATACGCAGTATTTT.

The rearrangement joins TRBV5-4 to TRBJ2-5; 7 bases fit TRBD2. The germline V gene encodes CDR1 SGHNT and CDR2 YYREEE (reference sequence). This CDR3 is built from 16 residues. V dropped 4 bases and J dropped 5; count of bases not matched to a gene: 14. The CDR3 DNA follows: TGTGCCAGCAGCGTCGGATGGACTAGTGGCGGGGAGACCCAGTACTTC. Translating it yields CASSVGWTSGGETQYF.

J is TRBJ2-7 and V is TRBV7-2; TRBD2 might be the D (5 bases). The germline gives CDR1 SGHTA, CDR2 FQGNSA. The V and J ends lost 5 bases and 4 bases respectively, with 18 bases between them. This CDR3 has 15 residues. For the CDR3, the DNA is TGTGCCAGCAGCCTGTTCGGGGTTCAAGAATACGAGCAGTACTTC. This translates into CASSLFGVQEYEQYF.

This chain connects TRBV19 to TRBJ1-1; no clear D gene. The CDR3 consists of 13 residues. Per germline, CDR1 LNHDA and CDR2 SQIVND (reference sequence). The V and J ends lost 7 bases and 12 bases respectively, with 21 bases between them. The CDR3 spells CASIGDPRRWTFF. The CDR3 DNA follows: TGTGCCAGTATTGGGGATCCCAGGAGGTGGACTTTCTTT. The full variable domain, completed using reference TRBV19 and TRBJ1-1, is DGGITQSPKYLFRKEGQNVTLSCEQNLNHDAMYWYRQDPGQGLRLIYYSQIVNDFQKGDIAEGYSVSREKKESFPLTVTSAQKNPTAFYLCASIGDPRRWTFFGQGTRLTVV.

The chain links TRBV28 to TRBJ1-2; possibly TRBD1 for D (5 bases). Germline assignment: CDR1 MDHEN and CDR2 SYDVKM. The CDR3 runs 15 residues. Between the trimmed V and J ends, which lost 3 bases and 6 bases, there was a span of 17 bases. CDR3 nucleotide sequence: TGTGCCAGCAGTTTTTGGAGGGACCCCCCCAATGGCTACACCTTC. Translation: CASSFWRDPPNGYTF.

This clone has only a few counts. Distinct nucleotide sequences in the sample also encode this CDR3. V and J are TRBV19 and TRBJ1-2; possible D gene TRBD1, 6 bases. Between the trimmed V and J ends, which lost 5 bases and 8 bases, there was a span of 12 bases. Germline assignment: CDR1 LNHDA and CDR2 SQIVND (reference sequence). The CDR3 loop spans 12 amino acids. CDR3 residues: CASSAGGYGYTF. The CDR3 DNA reads TGTGCCAGTAGTGCTGGGGGCTACGGCTACACCTTC.

The J gene is TRBJ2-3, the V gene TRBV4-1; 8 nucleotides align to TRBD1. Trimming removed 2 bases from V and 2 bases from J; junction bases left unmatched: 3. The CDR3 has 15 amino acids. Germline CDR1 and CDR2: MGHRA and YSYEKL. The CDR3 here is CASSQKDRATDTQYF. The CDR3 DNA is TGCGCCAGCAGCCAAAAGGACAGGGCCACAGATACGCAGTATTTT.

This sequence joins TRBV27 and TRBJ1-3, with 7 bases aligning to TRBD1. The V gene end was trimmed by 5 bases and the J gene end by 0 bases; junction bases not matched to a gene: 7. The CDR3 runs 16 residues. Germline loops: CDR1 MNHEY, CDR2 SMNVEV (reference sequence). CDR3 in amino acids: CASSRTGQSSGNTIYF. As DNA, the CDR3 is TGTGCCAGCAGTCGGACGGGACAGAGCTCTGGAAACACCATATATTTT.

The rearrangement links TRBV20-1 to TRBJ2-1, with D uncertain. The germline V gene has CDR1 DFQATT and CDR2 SNEGSKA (reference sequence). V was clipped by 3 bases and J by 8 bases, with 11 bases between them. The CDR3 is made up of 12 amino acids. CDR3 protein: CSASKLVDEQFF. In DNA form, the CDR3 reads TGCAGTGCTAGTAAGCTAGTCGATGAGCAGTTCTTC.

CDR3 in amino acids: CASSRGGPRYEQFF. In DNA form, the CDR3 reads TGTGCCAGCTCTCGGGGGGGACCACGCTACGAGCAGTTCTTC. The chain is built from TRBV19 and TRBJ2-1; 8 positions agree with TRBD2. This CDR3 region has 14 residues. The trim removed 9 bases at V and 10 bases at J, leaving 14 bases unmatched. The V gene's germline CDR1 is LNHDA and CDR2 SQIVND (reference sequence).

This chain joins TRBV5-1 and TRBJ1-1, with D unclear. Per the germline V gene, CDR1 is SGHRS and CDR2 is YFSETQ. The CDR3 runs 14 residues. V was pared by 1 base and J by 4 bases, with 11 bases between. As DNA, the CDR3 is TGCGCCAGCAGCTTGTTCGGAGGGAGCACTGAAGCTTTCTTT. It yields the protein CASSLFGGSTEAFF.

This sequence joins TRBV6-2 or TRBV6-3 and TRBJ1-1; 8 nucleotides match TRBD1. The CDR3 contains 18 residues. Germline CDR1 is MNHEY and CDR2 is SVGEGT. V dropped 0 bases and J dropped 2; count of bases not matched to a gene: 11. In DNA, the CDR3 is TGTGCCAGCAGTTACTCGGTCATAGGACAGGGAAAAAACACTGAAGCTTTCTTT. Its protein is CASSYSVIGQGKNTEAFF.